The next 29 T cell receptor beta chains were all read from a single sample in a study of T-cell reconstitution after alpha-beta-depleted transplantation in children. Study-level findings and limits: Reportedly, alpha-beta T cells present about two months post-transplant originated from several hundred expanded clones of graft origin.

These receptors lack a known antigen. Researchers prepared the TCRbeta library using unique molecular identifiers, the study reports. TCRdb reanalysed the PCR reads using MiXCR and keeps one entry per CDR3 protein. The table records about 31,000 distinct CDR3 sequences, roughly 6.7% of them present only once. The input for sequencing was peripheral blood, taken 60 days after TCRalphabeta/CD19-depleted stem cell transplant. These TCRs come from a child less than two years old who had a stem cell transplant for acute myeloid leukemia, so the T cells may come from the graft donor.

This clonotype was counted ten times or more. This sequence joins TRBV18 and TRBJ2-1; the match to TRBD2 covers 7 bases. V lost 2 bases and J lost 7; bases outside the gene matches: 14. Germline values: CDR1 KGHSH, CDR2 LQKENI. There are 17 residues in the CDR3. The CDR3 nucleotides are TGTGCCAGCTCACCAAGAAGTTTCGAGGGAGGGGCGAATGAGCAGTTCTTC. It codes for CASSPRSFEGGANEQFF.

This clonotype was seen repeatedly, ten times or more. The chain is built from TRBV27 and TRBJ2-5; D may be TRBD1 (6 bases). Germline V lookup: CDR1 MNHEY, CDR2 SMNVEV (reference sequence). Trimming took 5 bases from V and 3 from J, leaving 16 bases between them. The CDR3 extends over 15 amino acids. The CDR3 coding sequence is TGTGCCAGCAGTCCCCTGGACAGAAGAGAAGAGACCCAGTACTTC. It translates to CASSPLDRREETQYF.

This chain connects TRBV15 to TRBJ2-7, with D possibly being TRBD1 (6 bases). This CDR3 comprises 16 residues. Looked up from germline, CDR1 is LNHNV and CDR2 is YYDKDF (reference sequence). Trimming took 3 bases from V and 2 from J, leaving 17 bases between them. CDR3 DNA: TGTGCCACCAGCAGGTCCAGGGGACCCCCCCCCTACGAGCAGTACTTC. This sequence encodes CATSRSRGPPPYEQYF.

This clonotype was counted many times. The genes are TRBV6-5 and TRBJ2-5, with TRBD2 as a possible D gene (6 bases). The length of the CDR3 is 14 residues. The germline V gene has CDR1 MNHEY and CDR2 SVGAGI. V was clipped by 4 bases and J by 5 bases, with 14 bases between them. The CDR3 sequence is CASSFGGAGETQYF. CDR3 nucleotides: TGTGCCAGCAGTTTTGGCGGGGCTGGGGAGACCCAGTACTTC.

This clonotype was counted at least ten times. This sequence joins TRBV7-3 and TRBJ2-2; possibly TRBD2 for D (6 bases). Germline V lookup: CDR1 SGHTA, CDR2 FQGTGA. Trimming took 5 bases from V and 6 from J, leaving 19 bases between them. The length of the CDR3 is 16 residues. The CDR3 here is CASSTNRDSGPGELFF. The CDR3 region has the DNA TGTGCCAGCAGCACAAACCGGGACTCAGGACCCGGGGAGCTGTTTTTT.

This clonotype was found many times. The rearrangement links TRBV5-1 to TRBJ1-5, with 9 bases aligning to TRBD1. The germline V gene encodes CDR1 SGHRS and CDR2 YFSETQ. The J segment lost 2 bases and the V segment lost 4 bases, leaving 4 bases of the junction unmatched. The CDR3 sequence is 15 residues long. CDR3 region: CASSAGQGGNQPQHF. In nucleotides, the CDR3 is TGCGCCAGCAGCGCGGGACAGGGAGGCAATCAGCCCCAGCATTTT.

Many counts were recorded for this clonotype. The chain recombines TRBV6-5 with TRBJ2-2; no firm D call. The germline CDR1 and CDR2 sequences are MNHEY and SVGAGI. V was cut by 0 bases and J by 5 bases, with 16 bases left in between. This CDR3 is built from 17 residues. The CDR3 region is CASSYSPPDTRTGELFF. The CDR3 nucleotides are TGTGCCAGCAGTTACTCCCCCCCCGACACTCGTACCGGGGAGCTGTTTTTT.

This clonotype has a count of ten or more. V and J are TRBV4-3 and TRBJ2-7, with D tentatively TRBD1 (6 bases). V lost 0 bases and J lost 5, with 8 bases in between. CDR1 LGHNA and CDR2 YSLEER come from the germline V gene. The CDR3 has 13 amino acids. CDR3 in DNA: TGCGCCAGCAGCCAAGAGGGGGCACACGAGCAGTACTTC. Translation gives CASSQEGAHEQYF.

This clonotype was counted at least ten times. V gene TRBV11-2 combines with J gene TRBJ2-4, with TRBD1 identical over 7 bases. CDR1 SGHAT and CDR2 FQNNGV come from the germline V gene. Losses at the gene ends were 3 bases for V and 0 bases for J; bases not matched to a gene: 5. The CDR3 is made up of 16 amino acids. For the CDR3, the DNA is TGTGCCAGCAGCTTGGGACAGATACTAGCCAAAAACATTCAGTACTTC. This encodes CASSLGQILAKNIQYF.

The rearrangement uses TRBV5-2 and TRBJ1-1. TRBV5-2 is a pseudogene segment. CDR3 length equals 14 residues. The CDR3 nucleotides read TGTGCCAGCAGCTTGGGCCATTTGAACACTGAAGCTTTCTTT. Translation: CASSLGHLNTEAFF.

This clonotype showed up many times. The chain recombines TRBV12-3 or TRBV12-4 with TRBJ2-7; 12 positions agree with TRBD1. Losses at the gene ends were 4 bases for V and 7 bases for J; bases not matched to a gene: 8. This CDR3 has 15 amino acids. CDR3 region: CASSSSGQGADEQYF. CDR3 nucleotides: TGTGCCAGCAGTTCCTCGGGACAGGGGGCTGATGAGCAGTACTTC.

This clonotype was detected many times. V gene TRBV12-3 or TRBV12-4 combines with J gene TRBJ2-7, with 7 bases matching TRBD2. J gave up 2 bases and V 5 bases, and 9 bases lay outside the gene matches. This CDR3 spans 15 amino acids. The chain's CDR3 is CASSGTSVLPYEQYF. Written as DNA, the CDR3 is TGTGCCAGCAGTGGCACTAGCGTTCTACCCTACGAGCAGTACTTC.

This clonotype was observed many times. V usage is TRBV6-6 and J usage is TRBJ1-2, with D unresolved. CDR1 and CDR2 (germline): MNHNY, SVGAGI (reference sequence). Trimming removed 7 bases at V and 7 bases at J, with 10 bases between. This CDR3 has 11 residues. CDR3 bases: TGTGCCAGCACGCCCGCCGGTGGCTACACCTTC. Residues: CASTPAGGYTF.

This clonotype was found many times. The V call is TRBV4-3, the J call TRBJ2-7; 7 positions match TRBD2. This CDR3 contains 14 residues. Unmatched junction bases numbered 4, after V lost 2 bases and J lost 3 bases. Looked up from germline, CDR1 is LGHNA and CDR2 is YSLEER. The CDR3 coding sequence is TGCGCCAGCAGCCAATCCCCGGGGGGCTACGAGCAGTACTTC. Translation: CASSQSPGGYEQYF.

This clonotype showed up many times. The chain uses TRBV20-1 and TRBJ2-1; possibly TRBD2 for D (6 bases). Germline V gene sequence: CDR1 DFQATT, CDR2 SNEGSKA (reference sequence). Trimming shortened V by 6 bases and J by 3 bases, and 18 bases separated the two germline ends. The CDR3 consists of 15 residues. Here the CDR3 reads CSAHARGAGYNEQFF. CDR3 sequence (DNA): TGCAGTGCCCACGCCCGAGGAGCGGGCTACAATGAGCAGTTCTTC.

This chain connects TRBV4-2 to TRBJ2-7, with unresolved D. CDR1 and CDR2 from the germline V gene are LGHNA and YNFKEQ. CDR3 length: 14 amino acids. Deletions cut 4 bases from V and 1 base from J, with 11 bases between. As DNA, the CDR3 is TGTGCCAGCAGCCCCGGGCTCCTTTCCTACGAGCAGTACTTC. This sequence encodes CASSPGLLSYEQYF.

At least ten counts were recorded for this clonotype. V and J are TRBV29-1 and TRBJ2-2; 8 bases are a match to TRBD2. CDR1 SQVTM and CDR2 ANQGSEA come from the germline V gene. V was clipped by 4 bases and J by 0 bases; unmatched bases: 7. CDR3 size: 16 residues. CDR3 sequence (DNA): TGCAGCGTTGCGGGGGGGGCCTTCACGAACACCGGGGAGCTGTTTTTT. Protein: CSVAGGAFTNTGELFF.

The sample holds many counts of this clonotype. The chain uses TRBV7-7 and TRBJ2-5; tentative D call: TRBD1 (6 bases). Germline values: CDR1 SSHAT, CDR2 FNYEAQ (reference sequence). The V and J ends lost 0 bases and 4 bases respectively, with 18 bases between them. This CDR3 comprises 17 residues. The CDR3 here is CASSLAGHSGVRETQYF. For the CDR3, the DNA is TGTGCCAGCAGCTTAGCAGGGCATTCAGGGGTCCGAGAGACCCAGTACTTC. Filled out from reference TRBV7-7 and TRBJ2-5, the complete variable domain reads GAGVSQSPRYKVTKRGQDVTLRCDPISSHATLYWYQQALGQGPEFLTYFNYEAQPDKSGLPSDRFSAERPEGSISTLTIQRTEQRDSAMYRCASSLAGHSGVRETQYFGPGTRLLVL.

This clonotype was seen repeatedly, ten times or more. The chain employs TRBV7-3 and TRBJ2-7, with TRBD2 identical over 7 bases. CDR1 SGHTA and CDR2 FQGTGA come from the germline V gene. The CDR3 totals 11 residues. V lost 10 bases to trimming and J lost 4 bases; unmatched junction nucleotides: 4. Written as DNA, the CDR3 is TGTGCCACTTATAGCGGGTACGAGCAGTACTTC. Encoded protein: CATYSGYEQYF.

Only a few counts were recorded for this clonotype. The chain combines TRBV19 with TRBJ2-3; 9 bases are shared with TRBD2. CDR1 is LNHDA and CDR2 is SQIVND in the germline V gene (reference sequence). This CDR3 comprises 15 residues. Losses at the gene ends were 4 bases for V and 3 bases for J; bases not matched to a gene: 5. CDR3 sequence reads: CASSNMGLATDTQYF. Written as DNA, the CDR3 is TGTGCCAGTAGTAATATGGGACTAGCTACAGATACGCAGTATTTT. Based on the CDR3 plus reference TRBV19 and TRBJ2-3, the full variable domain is DGGITQSPKYLFRKEGQNVTLSCEQNLNHDAMYWYRQDPGQGLRLIYYSQIVNDFQKGDIAEGYSVSREKKESFPLTVTSAQKNPTAFYLCASSNMGLATDTQYFGPGTRLTVL.

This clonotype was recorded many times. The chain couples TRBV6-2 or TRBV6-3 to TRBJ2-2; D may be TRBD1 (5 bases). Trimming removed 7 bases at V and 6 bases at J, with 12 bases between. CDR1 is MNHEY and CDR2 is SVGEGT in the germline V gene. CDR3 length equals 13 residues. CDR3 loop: CASNSGLAGELFF. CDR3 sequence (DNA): TGTGCCAGCAATTCAGGGCTCGCCGGGGAGCTGTTTTTT.

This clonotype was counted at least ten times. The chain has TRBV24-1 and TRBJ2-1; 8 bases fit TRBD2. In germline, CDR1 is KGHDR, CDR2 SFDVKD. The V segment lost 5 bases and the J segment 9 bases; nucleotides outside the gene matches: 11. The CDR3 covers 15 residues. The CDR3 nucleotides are TGTGCCACCAGTGGGACGGGAGGGCCCAGGTCTGAGCAGTTCTTC. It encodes CATSGTGGPRSEQFF.

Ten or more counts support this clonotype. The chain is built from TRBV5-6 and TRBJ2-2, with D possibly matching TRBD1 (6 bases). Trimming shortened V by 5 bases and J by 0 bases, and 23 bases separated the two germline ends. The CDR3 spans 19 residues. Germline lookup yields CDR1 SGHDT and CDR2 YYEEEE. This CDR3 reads CASSREGASGGANTGELFF. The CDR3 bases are TGTGCCAGCAGTCGCGAGGGTGCTAGTGGGGGCGCGAACACCGGGGAGCTGTTTTTT.

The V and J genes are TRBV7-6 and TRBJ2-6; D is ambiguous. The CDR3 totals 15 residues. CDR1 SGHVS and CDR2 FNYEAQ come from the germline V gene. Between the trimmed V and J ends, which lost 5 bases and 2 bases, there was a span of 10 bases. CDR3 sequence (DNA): TGTGCCAGCAGCAAACCCCTGCCTGGGGCCAACGTCCTGACTTTC. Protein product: CASSKPLPGANVLTF.

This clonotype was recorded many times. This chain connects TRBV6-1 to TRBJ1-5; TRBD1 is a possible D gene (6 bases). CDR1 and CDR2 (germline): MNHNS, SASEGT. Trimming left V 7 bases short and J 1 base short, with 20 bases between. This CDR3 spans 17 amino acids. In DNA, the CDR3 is TGTGCCAGCAATCACGTGGGGGCGAATAGGAGCAATCAGCCCCAGCATTTT. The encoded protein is CASNHVGANRSNQPQHF.

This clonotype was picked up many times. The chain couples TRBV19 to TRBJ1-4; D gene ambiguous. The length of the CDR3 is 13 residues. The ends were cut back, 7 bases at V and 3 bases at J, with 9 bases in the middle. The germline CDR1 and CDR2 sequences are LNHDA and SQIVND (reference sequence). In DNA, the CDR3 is TGTGCCAGTACAACCGTGGCTAATGAAAAACTGTTTTTT. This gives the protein CASTTVANEKLFF.

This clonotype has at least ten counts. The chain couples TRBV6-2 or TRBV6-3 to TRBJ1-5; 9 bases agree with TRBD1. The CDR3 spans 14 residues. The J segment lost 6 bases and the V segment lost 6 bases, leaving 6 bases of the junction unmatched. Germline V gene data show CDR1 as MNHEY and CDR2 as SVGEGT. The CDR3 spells CASRNRGQAQPQHF. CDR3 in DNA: TGTGCCAGCAGGAACAGGGGGCAGGCTCAGCCCCAGCATTTT.

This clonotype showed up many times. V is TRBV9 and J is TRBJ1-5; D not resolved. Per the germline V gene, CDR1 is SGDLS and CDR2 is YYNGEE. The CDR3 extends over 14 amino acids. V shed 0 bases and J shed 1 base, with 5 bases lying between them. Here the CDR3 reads CASSVGTSNQPQHF. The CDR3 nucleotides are TGTGCCAGCAGCGTAGGCACGAGCAATCAGCCCCAGCATTTT. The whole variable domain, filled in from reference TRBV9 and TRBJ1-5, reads DSGVTQTPKHLITATGQRVTLRCSPRSGDLSVYWYQQSLDQGLQFLIQYYNGEERAKGNILERFSAQQFPDLHSELNLSSLELGDSALYFCASSVGTSNQPQHFGDGTRLSIL.

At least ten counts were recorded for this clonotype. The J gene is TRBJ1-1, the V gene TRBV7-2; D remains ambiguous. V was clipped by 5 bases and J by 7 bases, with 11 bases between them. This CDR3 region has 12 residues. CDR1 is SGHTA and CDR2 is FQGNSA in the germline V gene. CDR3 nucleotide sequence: TGTGCCAGCAGCCCCCGATATTATGAAGCTTTCTTT. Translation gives CASSPRYYEAFF.